This passage covers 22 T cell receptor beta chains from one sample sequenced in a study of T cell responses to AZD1222 COVID-19 vaccine. Sequencing used immunoSEQ multiplex PCR; TCRdb keeps in-frame clones, though not all of them. The table records about 93,000 clones, over 75% of them present only once. Sequenced material: peripheral blood, taken 28 days after the second AZD1222 dose. These receptors all stem from an adult who received the AZD1222 COVID-19 vaccine.

The rearrangement links TRBV7-9 to TRBJ1-2; 7 bases line up with TRBD1. J lost 5 bases, V lost 5 bases, and 14 bases had no gene match. In germline, CDR1 is SEHNR, CDR2 FQNEAQ (reference sequence). The CDR3 contains 16 residues. CDR3 amino acids: CASSPSTGTDFYGYTF. CDR3 coding DNA: TGTGCCAGCAGCCCTTCGACCGGGACAGATTTTTATGGCTACACCTTC.

J is TRBJ1-2 and V is TRBV13; D may be TRBD1 (5 bases). The CDR3 is 15 amino acids. CDR1 is PRHDT and CDR2 is FYEKMQ in the germline V gene (reference sequence). V gave up 4 bases and J gave up 1 base, with 13 bases separating them. The CDR3 DNA reads as TGTGCCAGCAGCTCCACCGGGACGGATAACTATGGCTACACCTTC. It is translated as CASSSTGTDNYGYTF.

To note about this clone: This sample includes further DNA sequences coding for the same CDR3. The rearrangement uses TRBV9 and TRBJ1-2; 11 bases match TRBD1. The CDR3 is 15 amino acids. Germline CDR1 SGDLS, CDR2 YYNGEE. The V segment lost 4 bases and the J segment 3 bases; nucleotides outside the gene matches: 5. The CDR3 nucleotides read TGTGCCAGCAGCTCTCGGACAGGGGGCGACTATGGCTACACCTTC. Its protein product is CASSSRTGGDYGYTF. Drawing the rest from reference TRBV9 and TRBJ1-2, the complete variable domain is DSGVTQTPKHLITATGQRVTLRCSPRSGDLSVYWYQQSLDQGLQFLIQYYNGEERAKGNILERFSAQQFPDLHSELNLSSLELGDSALYFCASSSRTGGDYGYTFGSGTRLTVV.

The rearrangement uses TRBV4-1 and TRBJ2-2; the D is unclear. Germline V lookup: CDR1 MGHRA, CDR2 YSYEKL. The CDR3 spans 17 residues. Trimming removed 2 bases from V and 4 bases from J, with 17 bases in between. CDR3 sequence (DNA): TGCGCCAGCAGCCAAATAGTACCAATGGTGAGCACCGGGGAGCTGTTTTTT. Amino acids: CASSQIVPMVSTGELFF.

V usage is TRBV24-1 and J usage is TRBJ2-1; tentative D call: TRBD2 (6 bases). The CDR3 totals 14 residues. Germline loops: CDR1 KGHDR, CDR2 SFDVKD. Trimming took off 9 bases at V and 2 bases at J, with 13 bases between the two ends. In nucleotides, the CDR3 is TGTGCCACCTCCTCTAGCGACCCCTACAATGAGCAGTTCTTC. Translating it yields CATSSSDPYNEQFF.

The rearrangement joins TRBV29-1 to TRBJ1-2; D unresolved. Between the trimmed V and J ends, which lost 8 bases and 4 bases, there was a span of 20 bases. Germline V gene lookup returns CDR1 SQVTM and CDR2 ANQGSEA. This CDR3 has 14 amino acids. The CDR3 sequence is CSSSFIKDGYGYTF. DNA of the CDR3: TGCAGCAGCTCATTTATAAAGGACGGCTATGGCTACACCTTC.

This rearrangement joins TRBV4-3 to TRBJ1-2, with D perhaps matching TRBD1 (5 bases). The length of the CDR3 is 14 residues. Germline V gene data show CDR1 as LGHNA and CDR2 as YSLEER. Between the trimmed V and J ends, which lost 0 bases and 4 bases, there was a span of 9 bases. CDR3: CASSQERDSYGYTF. DNA for the CDR3: TGCGCCAGCAGCCAAGAGCGAGACAGCTATGGCTACACCTTC.

The V call is TRBV7-6, the J call TRBJ1-5; D is unresolved. Trimming stripped 2 bases from V and 7 bases from J, with 3 bases between. From germline, CDR1 is SGHVS and CDR2 FNYEAQ. The CDR3 extends over 11 amino acids. In DNA form, the CDR3 reads TGTGCCAGCAGCTTATTCCAGCCCCAGCATTTT. It translates to CASSLFQPQHF. The variable domain in full, with the rest retrieved from reference TRBV7-6 and TRBJ1-5, is GAGVSQSPRYKVTKRGQDVALRCDPISGHVSLYWYRQALGQGPEFLTYFNYEAQQDKSGLPNDRFSAERPEGSISTLTIQRTEQRDSAMYRCASSLFQPQHFGDGTRLSIL.

This chain links TRBV7-8 with TRBJ2-7; D gene uncertain. There are 13 residues in the CDR3. V lost 2 bases to trimming and J lost 3 bases, with 8 bases between them. CDR1 is SGHVS, CDR2 FQNEAQ, per germline. The CDR3 spells CASSLFLSYEQYF. The CDR3 DNA follows: TGTGCCAGCAGCTTATTTCTTAGCTACGAGCAGTACTTC.

The CDR3 region is CASRPWGGNTGELFF. CDR3 in DNA: TGTGCCTCGCGCCCCTGGGGGGGAAACACCGGGGAGCTGTTTTTT. V is TRBV6-5 and J is TRBJ2-2; 7 bases match TRBD2. Germline loops: CDR1 MNHEY, CDR2 SVGAGI. After removal of 11 bases from V and 2 bases from J, the junction contained 11 bases not matched to a gene. This CDR3 has 15 residues.

The chain is built from TRBV19 and TRBJ2-3; 12 nucleotides align to TRBD2. V dropped 6 bases and J dropped 0; count of bases not matched to a gene: 4. Per germline, CDR1 LNHDA and CDR2 SQIVND (reference sequence). The length of the CDR3 is 16 residues. The CDR3: CASRTGTSGSTDTQYF. Written as DNA, the CDR3 is TGTGCCAGTAGAACCGGGACTAGCGGGAGCACAGATACGCAGTATTTT.

The rearrangement links TRBV5-4 to TRBJ1-2, with 10 positions matching TRBD1. The J segment lost 8 bases and the V segment lost 6 bases, leaving 25 bases of the junction unmatched. The CDR3 totals 19 residues. CDR1 is SGHNT and CDR2 is YYREEE in the germline V gene (reference sequence). The DNA of the CDR3 is TGTGCCAGCACCTTCAGCTTGATCCGGGACAGGGGTTGGTCGCGAGGCTACACCTTC. Its translation is CASTFSLIRDRGWSRGYTF. Drawing the rest from reference TRBV5-4 and TRBJ1-2, the complete variable domain is ETGVTQSPTHLIKTRGQQVTLRCSSQSGHNTVSWYQQALGQGPQFIFQYYREEENGRGNFPPRFSGLQFPNYSSELNVNALELDDSALYLCASTFSLIRDRGWSRGYTFGSGTRLTVV.

The chain joins TRBV9 to TRBJ1-2, with D possibly matching TRBD1 (6 bases). Trimming stripped 2 bases from V and 4 bases from J, with 15 bases between. This CDR3 has 15 amino acids. CDR1 and CDR2 (germline): SGDLS, YYNGEE. CDR3 region: CASSVGGGPSYGYTF. CDR3 sequence (DNA): TGTGCCAGCAGCGTGGGGGGCGGACCCAGCTATGGCTACACCTTC.

This chain connects TRBV6-1 to TRBJ1-5; D is uncertain. CDR1 is MNHNS and CDR2 is SASEGT in the germline V gene. The length of the CDR3 is 14 residues. V lost 2 bases, J lost 5 bases, and 10 bases lay in between. The CDR3 here is CASSERVFDQPQHF. The CDR3 region has the DNA TGTGCCAGCAGTGAAAGGGTTTTTGATCAGCCCCAGCATTTT.

V usage is TRBV29-1 and J usage is TRBJ2-1, with D hard to call. Germline-derived CDR1 and CDR2 are SQVTM and ANQGSEA. Trimming removed 3 bases from V and 5 bases from J, with 14 bases in between. The CDR3 loop spans 14 amino acids. CDR3 sequence reads: CSVDQENNDNEQFF. DNA for the CDR3: TGCAGCGTTGATCAGGAAAACAACGACAATGAGCAGTTCTTC.

The V and J genes are TRBV4-3 and TRBJ1-1; weak D call: TRBD1 (6 bases). The CDR3 sequence is 14 residues long. The germline gives CDR1 LGHNA, CDR2 YSLEER. The V end was cut by 2 bases, the J end by 4 bases, with 11 bases between. The CDR3 coding sequence is TGCGCCAGCAGCCAAACAGGGCTGGGCACTGAAGCTTTCTTT. Encoded protein: CASSQTGLGTEAFF.

V gene TRBV11-3 combines with J gene TRBJ1-1, with 8 bases identical to TRBD1. Germline lookup yields CDR1 SGHNT and CDR2 YENEEA. The V gene end was trimmed by 3 bases and the J gene end by 6 bases; junction bases not matched to a gene: 3. This CDR3 region has 13 residues. The CDR3 loop is CASSFGQGAEAFF. Written as DNA, the CDR3 is TGTGCCAGCAGCTTCGGACAGGGAGCTGAAGCTTTCTTT.

This rearrangement joins TRBV6-6 to TRBJ1-3; D ambiguous. Trimming left V 7 bases short and J 0 bases short, with 7 bases between. Germline CDR1 reads MNHNY; CDR2 reads SVGAGI (reference sequence). The CDR3 sequence is 13 residues long. The DNA for the CDR3 is TGTGCCAGCATGGGCTACTCTGGAAACACCATATATTTT. It encodes CASMGYSGNTIYF.

This clone has just a few counts. The rearrangement joins TRBV19 to TRBJ1-2, with 8 nucleotides matching TRBD1. CDR3 length equals 15 residues. Germline V gives CDR1 LNHDA, CDR2 SQIVND (reference sequence). V shed 7 bases, J shed 2 bases, and the junction held 9 bases outside the gene matches. The CDR3 sequence is CASKDARGRNYGYTF. The CDR3 bases are TGTGCCAGTAAGGACGCCAGGGGGCGCAACTATGGCTACACCTTC.

This chain joins TRBV6-1 and TRBJ1-2; maybe TRBD1 (5 bases). Germline V gene sequence: CDR1 MNHNS, CDR2 SASEGT. The CDR3 runs to 14 residues. Trimming pared 2 bases from V and 8 bases from J, leaving 15 bases between. The CDR3 DNA sequence: TGTGCCAGCAGTGAATCGGGGCCGGCGGGAGGCTACACCTTC. This encodes CASSESGPAGGYTF.

The chain combines TRBV5-8 with TRBJ1-5; D is uncertain. CDR3 length: 13 residues. Trimming removed 0 bases from V and 4 bases from J, with 5 bases in between. Germline loops: CDR1 SGHTS, CDR2 YDEGEE. In nucleotides, the CDR3 is TGTGCCAGCAGCTTGGGGGTAAATCAGCCCCAGCATTTT. Its translation is CASSLGVNQPQHF.

In nucleotides, the CDR3 is TGTGCCAGCAGCTTCGGCAGGGGGGCCTACAATGAGCAGTTCTTC. It specifies CASSFGRGAYNEQFF. The rearrangement links TRBV3-1 (or the pseudogene TRBV3-2) to TRBJ2-1; D possibly corresponds to TRBD1 (7 bases). Germline CDR1 reads LGHDT; CDR2 reads YNNKEL (reference sequence). The CDR3 totals 15 residues. Trimming shortened V by 5 bases and J by 2 bases, and 13 bases separated the two germline ends.